This T cell receptor (beta chain) was sequenced for a study of blood T cell repertoires in COVID-19. At the level of the study: Sources were T cells, B-cell-depleted T cells, or PBMCs; the material itself was cDNA or gDNA.

Data came from immunoSEQ multiplex PCR; TCRdb stores just in-frame clones and leaves some out. The sample has 300,000 to 400,000 clones; about 90% are singletons. Residents of about two dozen US areas, aged roughly 18 to 89 years, made up the participants. Resolution of symptoms, clearance, or two negative PCRs was present in recovered Cohort 3 donors. This clone has just one count. This CDR3 comprises 16 residues. The junction had 6 bases not matched to a gene; V was cut back by 3 bases and J by 6 bases. The germline V gene encodes CDR1 MNHEY and CDR2 SMNVEV (reference sequence). The sample taken for sequencing was PBMCs or T cells enriched from blood (not recorded which). V usage is TRBV27 and J usage is TRBJ2-1; 12 bases agree with TRBD2. The sequence was obtained from a woman in her 30s who had recovered from COVID-19. Here the CDR3 reads CASSFLASGGANEQFF. DNA of the CDR3: TGTGCCAGCAGTTTTTTGGCTAGCGGGGGGGCCAATGAGCAGTTCTTC.